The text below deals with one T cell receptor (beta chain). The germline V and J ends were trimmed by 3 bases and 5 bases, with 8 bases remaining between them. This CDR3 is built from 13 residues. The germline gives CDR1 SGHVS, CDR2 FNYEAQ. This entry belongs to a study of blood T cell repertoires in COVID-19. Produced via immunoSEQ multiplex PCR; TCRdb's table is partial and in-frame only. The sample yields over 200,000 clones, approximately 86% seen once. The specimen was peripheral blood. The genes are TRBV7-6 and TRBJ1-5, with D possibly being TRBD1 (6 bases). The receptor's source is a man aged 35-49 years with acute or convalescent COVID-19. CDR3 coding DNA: TGTGCCAGCAGCTTTAACAGGGATCAGCCCCAGCATTTT. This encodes CASSFNRDQPQHF.